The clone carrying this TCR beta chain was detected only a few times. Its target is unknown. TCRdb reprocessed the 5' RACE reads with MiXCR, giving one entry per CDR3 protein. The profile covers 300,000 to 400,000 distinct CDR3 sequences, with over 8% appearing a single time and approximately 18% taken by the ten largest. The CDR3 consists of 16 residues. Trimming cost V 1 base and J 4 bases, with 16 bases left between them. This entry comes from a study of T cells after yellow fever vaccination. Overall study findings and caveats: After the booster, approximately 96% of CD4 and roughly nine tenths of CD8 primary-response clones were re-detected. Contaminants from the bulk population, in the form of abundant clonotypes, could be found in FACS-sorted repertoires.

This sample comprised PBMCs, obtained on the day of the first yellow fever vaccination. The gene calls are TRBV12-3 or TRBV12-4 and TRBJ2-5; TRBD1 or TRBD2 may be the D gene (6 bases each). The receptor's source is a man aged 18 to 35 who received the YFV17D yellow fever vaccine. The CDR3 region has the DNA TGTGCCAGCAGTTTAGGTCTGGGGGGCAGGGGAGAGACCCAGTACTTC. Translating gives CASSLGLGGRGETQYF.